This T cell receptor beta chain was observed in a study of regulatory T cells in long-lasting Graves disease. Study-wide points: Favoring TRBV28, TRBJ1-2 and TRBJ2-5 was a feature seen in persistent disease.

Time point: newly diagnosed GD, antithyroid drugs for less than 3 months. There was RNA extracted from PBMCs, and the TCR library was made from it. The CDR3 covers 12 residues. Germline CDR1 and CDR2: DFQATT and SNEGSKA (reference sequence). The V end was cut by 3 bases, the J end by 3 bases, with 8 bases between. Combining iRepertoire HTBI primers with Arm-PCR of CDR3 regions, the authors built TCR beta libraries. TCRdb re-analysed the multiplex PCR reads in MiXCR, keeping a single row per CDR3 protein. The sample has roughly 380,000 distinct CDR3 sequences, 16% seen once; the top ten hold 25% to 30%. This clonotype was counted between two and nine times. Its antigen is not identified. Another study also made use of these data, one on T cells in Graves' hyperthyroidism and ophthalmopathy.

This material consisted of peripheral blood mononuclear cells (PBMCs), taken at new diagnosis, from a patient treated with antithyroid drugs. This TCR came from a man in his forties or fifties with Graves disease. V is TRBV20-1 and J is TRBJ1-2; no firm D call. The CDR3 DNA reads TGCAGTGCTAGTTTCGTCCACTATGGCTACACCTTC. Its protein product is CSASFVHYGYTF.